Below, 30 T cell receptor beta chains from the same sample are listed, as sequenced in a study of T cell responses to AZD1222 COVID-19 vaccine. Using immunoSEQ multiplex PCR, the repertoire was profiled, and TCRdb retains in-frame clones only, with some absent. This table holds around 100,000 clones, around 90% found once. The source was peripheral blood, collected on day 0 of AZD1222 vaccination. Source of these receptors: an adult in good health.

The chain has TRBV6-1 and TRBJ1-3; 8 bases are a match to TRBD1. V was pared by 3 bases and J by 2 bases, with 9 bases of the junction left unmatched. Germline V gene sequence: CDR1 MNHNS, CDR2 SASEGT. This CDR3 contains 17 residues. The CDR3 DNA reads TGTGCCAGCAGTGAGGTCGGGGACAGGACAGCTGGAAACACCATATATTTT. Translation gives CASSEVGDRTAGNTIYF.

CDR3 protein: CATKAGTDTQYF. In nucleotides, the CDR3 is TGTGCCACCAAGGCAGGCACAGATACGCAGTATTTT. This chain connects TRBV15 to TRBJ2-3, with D unresolved. Looked up from germline, CDR1 is LNHNV and CDR2 is YYDKDF (reference sequence). V lost 7 bases, J lost 1 base, and 6 bases lay in between. This CDR3 comprises 12 residues. Full variable domain (missing parts from reference TRBV15 and TRBJ2-3): DAMVIQNPRYQVTQFGKPVTLSCSQTLNHNVMYWYQQKSSQAPKLLFHYYDKDFNNEADTPDNFQSRRPNTSFCFLDIRSPGLGDTAMYLCATKAGTDTQYFGPGTRLTVL.

V usage is TRBV15 and J usage is TRBJ1-2; D not certain. With 0 bases removed from V and 3 bases from J, the gap between germline ends came to 8 bases. The CDR3 loop spans 14 amino acids. Germline CDR1 and CDR2: LNHNV and YYDKDF (reference sequence). The CDR3 region is CATSRETADYGYTF. Written as DNA, the CDR3 is TGTGCCACCAGCAGAGAGACGGCTGACTATGGCTACACCTTC.

This clone came up once. This chain joins TRBV10-3 and TRBJ2-5, with D possibly matching TRBD2 (6 bases). The CDR3 extends over 15 amino acids. V dropped 3 bases and J dropped 2 bases, with 13 bases sitting between them. Germline V gene sequence: CDR1 ENHRY, CDR2 SYGVKD. The CDR3 DNA reads as TGTGCCATCAGTGACCCTACTAGCAGACAAGAGACCCAGTACTTC. This encodes CAISDPTSRQETQYF.

This CDR3 reads CASSVGVGTDLNEQFF. The CDR3 coding sequence is TGTGCCAGCAGCGTAGGAGTTGGGACAGATCTCAATGAGCAGTTCTTC. V is TRBV9 and J is TRBJ2-1; TRBD1 matches at 7 bases. Unmatched junction bases numbered 9, after V lost 0 bases and J lost 6 bases. There are 16 residues in the CDR3. Germline V CDR1 and CDR2: SGDLS, YYNGEE.

The chain uses TRBV12-3 or TRBV12-4 and TRBJ1-5; D is uncertain. V was cut by 0 bases and J by 7 bases, with 7 bases left in between. This CDR3 spans 13 amino acids. CDR3 residues: CASSLALEQPQHF. The DNA for the CDR3 is TGTGCCAGCAGTTTAGCGCTAGAGCAGCCCCAGCATTTT.

The rearrangement links TRBV18 to TRBJ1-3; D call uncertain. Trimming shortened V by 1 base and J by 0 bases, and 7 bases separated the two germline ends. The CDR3 has 15 amino acids. CDR1 is KGHSH, CDR2 LQKENI, per germline. CDR3 residues: CASSPQENSGNTIYF. CDR3 nucleotide sequence: TGTGCCAGCTCACCACAGGAAAACTCTGGAAACACCATATATTTT.

The chain joins TRBV27 to TRBJ1-2, with 8 bases fitting TRBD1. J gave up 6 bases and V 2 bases, and 14 bases lay outside the gene matches. Per germline, CDR1 MNHEY and CDR2 SMNVEV (reference sequence). The CDR3 extends over 17 amino acids. CDR3 amino acids: CASSLLGQAYRPDGYTF. CDR3 DNA: TGTGCCAGCAGTTTACTGGGACAGGCCTACCGACCAGATGGCTACACCTTC.

This chain joins TRBV6-5 and TRBJ2-5; maybe TRBD2 (5 bases). The germline V gene has CDR1 MNHEY and CDR2 SVGAGI. Trimming pared 7 bases from V and 5 bases from J, leaving 8 bases between. This CDR3 is 11 amino acids long. For the CDR3, the DNA is TGTGCCAGCAACCGAGGGGAGACCCAGTACTTC. This translates into CASNRGETQYF.

The V call is TRBV7-8, the J call TRBJ1-1; 7 nucleotides line up with TRBD1. The V gene's germline CDR1 is SGHVS and CDR2 FQNEAQ. The CDR3 totals 15 residues. After removal of 3 bases from V and 11 bases from J, the junction contained 15 bases not matched to a gene. Here the CDR3 DNA reads TGTGCCAGCAGCTTCGGACAGGAGTTATCGGAAGGGGCTTTCTTT. Translation gives CASSFGQELSEGAFF.

This chain joins TRBV7-2 and TRBJ2-3; 12 bases line up with TRBD2. Unmatched junction bases numbered 10, after V lost 1 base and J lost 5 bases. The germline V gene has CDR1 SGHTA and CDR2 FQGNSA. This CDR3 spans 18 amino acids. The CDR3 loop is CASSLGSSGGALLDTQYF. The CDR3 DNA reads as TGTGCCAGCAGCTTAGGGTCTAGCGGGGGGGCCCTCCTAGATACGCAGTATTTT. The full variable domain, its missing parts supplied by reference TRBV7-2 and TRBJ2-3, is GAGVSQSPSNKVTEKGKDVELRCDPISGHTALYWYRQSLGQGLEFLIYFQGNSAPDKSGLPSDRFSAERTGGSVSTLTIQRTQQEDSAVYLCASSLGSSGGALLDTQYFGPGTRLTVL.

A remark on this clone: The junction differs from germline at one of its ends, possibly a read error. V is TRBV7-7 and J is TRBJ2-3; a possible D gene is TRBD2 (7 bases). The CDR3 runs to 16 residues. Germline V gene sequence: CDR1 SSHAT, CDR2 FNYEAQ (reference sequence). CDR3 sequence reads: CASSLTVGGRGDTQYF. Here the CDR3 DNA reads TGTGCTAGCAGCTTAACAGTCGGGGGGCGGGGAGATACGCAGTATTTT.

The CDR3 is CASSVMGDQPQHF. The CDR3, as DNA: TGTGCCAGCAGCGTAATGGGGGATCAGCCCCAGCATTTT. The V and J genes are TRBV9 and TRBJ1-5, with D possibly being TRBD1 (5 bases). V was cut by 1 base and J by 5 bases, with 7 bases left in between. This CDR3 spans 13 amino acids. CDR1 is SGDLS and CDR2 is YYNGEE in the germline V gene.

The gene calls are TRBV21-1 and TRBJ2-2; the listed D gene, TRBD1, was not tested against the DNA. TRBV21-1 is a pseudogene locus. CDR3 length equals 17 residues. The CDR3 sequence is CASSKSNLRGPTGELFF. The CDR3 DNA reads TGTGCCAGCAGCAAATCAAATCTCAGGGGACCCACCGGGGAGCTGTTTTTT.

This clone has a single count. Different DNA sequences within this sample yield the same CDR3. The gene calls are TRBV19 and TRBJ2-1; weak D call: TRBD2 (6 bases). Germline assignment: CDR1 LNHDA and CDR2 SQIVND (reference sequence). Trimming took 3 bases from V and 1 from J, leaving 7 bases between them. This CDR3 spans 14 amino acids. DNA for the CDR3: TGTGCCAGTAGTATCGGAGGGTCCTACAATGAGCAGTTCTTC. It encodes CASSIGGSYNEQFF.

The V gene is TRBV3-1 (or the pseudogene TRBV3-2), the J gene TRBJ1-6; D ambiguous. The CDR3 runs 12 residues. Trimming pared 4 bases from V and 10 bases from J, leaving 8 bases between. Germline-derived CDR1 and CDR2 are LGHDT and YNNKEL (reference sequence). The DNA of the CDR3 is TGTGCCAGCAGCCTTCCAGGATCACCCCTCCACTTT. It codes for CASSLPGSPLHF.

J is TRBJ2-3 and V is TRBV19; possibly TRBD2 for D (6 bases). CDR1 LNHDA and CDR2 SQIVND come from the germline V gene (reference sequence). The V end was cut by 5 bases, the J end by 1 base, with 13 bases between. The CDR3 sequence is 15 residues long. Here the CDR3 reads CASSDSGAGTDTQYF. The DNA for the CDR3 is TGTGCCAGTAGTGACTCGGGAGCAGGCACAGATACGCAGTATTTT.

The gene calls are TRBV19 and TRBJ2-2; the match to TRBD1 covers 8 bases. Germline CDR1 LNHDA, CDR2 SQIVND (reference sequence). Unmatched junction bases numbered 2, after V lost 6 bases and J lost 2 bases. The CDR3 extends over 14 amino acids. The CDR3 here is CASRSGGNTGELFF. The CDR3 nucleotides read TGTGCCAGTAGATCAGGGGGCAACACCGGGGAGCTGTTTTTT.

The chain carries TRBV19 and TRBJ1-6; 7 bases agree with TRBD1. Trimming removed 8 bases from V and 4 bases from J; junction bases left unmatched: 2. The germline gives CDR1 LNHDA, CDR2 SQIVND (reference sequence). The CDR3 has 13 amino acids. The CDR3 DNA is TGTGCCAGTCGGGACAGATATAATTCACCCCTCCACTTT. Its protein is CASRDRYNSPLHF.

This clone appeared once. The chain's CDR3 is CASSISGDSGNTIYF. CDR3 in DNA: TGTGCCAGTAGTATTTCGGGGGATTCTGGAAACACCATATATTTT. This rearrangement joins TRBV19 to TRBJ1-3; TRBD1 is a possible D gene (5 bases). V shed 3 bases and J shed 1 base, with 10 bases lying between them. Germline CDR1 is LNHDA and CDR2 is SQIVND (reference sequence). The CDR3 loop spans 15 amino acids.

The rearrangement uses TRBV6-5 and TRBJ1-3; D remains unclear. This CDR3 comprises 15 residues. Germline lookup yields CDR1 MNHEY and CDR2 SVGAGI. Trimming removed 6 bases from V and 0 bases from J, with 12 bases in between. The chain's CDR3 is CASRAFTASGNTIYF. DNA of the CDR3: TGTGCCAGCAGGGCATTTACTGCCTCTGGAAACACCATATATTTT.

This chain joins TRBV10-1 and TRBJ2-2, with 7 positions matching TRBD2. Germline CDR1 reads WNHNN; CDR2 reads SYGVQD (reference sequence). There are 14 residues in the CDR3. J gave up 3 bases and V 5 bases, and 3 bases lay outside the gene matches. The CDR3 DNA follows: TGCGCCAGCAGTCGCGGGAGTGACACCGGGGAGCTGTTTTTT. Residues: CASSRGSDTGELFF.

This clone has just a few counts. The rearrangement joins TRBV6-5 to TRBJ2-3, with D possibly TRBD2 on 5 matching bases. The CDR3 length is 15 residues. The V gene lost 1 base and the J gene lost 0 bases, with 8 bases spanning the gap. Germline V gene sequence: CDR1 MNHEY, CDR2 SVGAGI. The CDR3 region has the DNA TGTGCCAGCAGTTACTACGGGGAAAGCACAGATACGCAGTATTTT. It is translated as CASSYYGESTDTQYF.

The chain recombines TRBV6-5 with TRBJ2-5; 7 positions agree with TRBD2. Germline lookup yields CDR1 MNHEY and CDR2 SVGAGI. J lost 2 bases, V lost 6 bases, and 3 bases had no gene match. This CDR3 comprises 13 residues. CDR3 sequence reads: CASRVGLQETQYF. The CDR3 DNA sequence: TGTGCCAGCAGGGTGGGACTACAAGAGACCCAGTACTTC.

The rearrangement joins TRBV5-1 to TRBJ2-7; 10 bases are a match to TRBD2. Germline loops: CDR1 SGHRS, CDR2 YFSETQ. The CDR3 is made up of 14 amino acids. The V gene end was trimmed by 4 bases and the J gene end by 3 bases; junction bases not matched to a gene: 4. The CDR3 region has the DNA TGCGCCAGCAGCGAACTAGCGGGGAGCTACGAGCAGTACTTC. Translation gives CASSELAGSYEQYF.

The sample holds one count of this clone. The V call is TRBV6-2 or TRBV6-3, the J call TRBJ2-5; D is uncertain. Trimming took off 5 bases at V and 7 bases at J, with 8 bases between the two ends. CDR1 is MNHEY, CDR2 SVGEGT, per germline. This CDR3 has 11 residues. The DNA for the CDR3 is TGTGCCAGCAGTCAAGAGCGGACCCAGTACTTC. Protein product: CASSQERTQYF.

This clone was counted a single time. V usage is TRBV4-3 and J usage is TRBJ1-3; D gene uncertain. The CDR3 contains 14 residues. V lost 0 bases and J 0 bases, leaving 3 bases between the germline ends. Germline V lookup: CDR1 LGHNA, CDR2 YSLEER. The CDR3 spells CASSQEDSGNTIYF. In nucleotides, the CDR3 is TGCGCCAGCAGCCAAGAGGACTCTGGAAACACCATATATTTT.

CDR3 nucleotide sequence: TGTGCCAGCAGCCAAGCCCGGTCCTACGAGCAGTACTTC. Residues: CASSQARSYEQYF. The genes are TRBV3-1 (or the pseudogene TRBV3-2) and TRBJ2-7; D gene ambiguous. There are 13 residues in the CDR3. In germline, CDR1 is LGHDT, CDR2 YNNKEL (reference sequence). Trimming pared 1 base from V and 1 base from J, leaving 5 bases between.

The chain has TRBV28 and TRBJ1-1; D call uncertain. This CDR3 comprises 12 residues. V was clipped by 8 bases and J by 8 bases, with 15 bases between them. From germline, CDR1 is MDHEN and CDR2 SYDVKM. CDR3 DNA sequence: TGTGCCAGCGGACTCTTGGGATACGAAGCTTTCTTT. Its protein is CASGLLGYEAFF.

CDR3 DNA: TGTGCCAGCGCAACGTTGGGGGGGCCCAAGGTCTCTGAGCAGTTCTTC. This gives the protein CASATLGGPKVSEQFF. The gene calls are TRBV19 and TRBJ2-1; D perhaps matches TRBD2 (7 bases). The CDR3 length is 16 residues. The V gene lost 9 bases and the J gene lost 9 bases, with 27 bases spanning the gap. Germline V lookup: CDR1 LNHDA, CDR2 SQIVND (reference sequence).